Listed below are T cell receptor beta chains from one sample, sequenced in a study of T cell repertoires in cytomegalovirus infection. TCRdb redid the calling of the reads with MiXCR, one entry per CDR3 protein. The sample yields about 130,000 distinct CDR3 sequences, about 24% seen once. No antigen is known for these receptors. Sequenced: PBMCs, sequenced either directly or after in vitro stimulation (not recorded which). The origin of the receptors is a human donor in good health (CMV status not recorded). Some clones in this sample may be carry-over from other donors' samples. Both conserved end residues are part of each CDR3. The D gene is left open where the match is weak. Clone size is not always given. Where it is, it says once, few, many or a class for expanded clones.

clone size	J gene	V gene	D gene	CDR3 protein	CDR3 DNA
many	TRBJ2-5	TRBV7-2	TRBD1	CASNIDRVGETQYF	TGTGCCAGCAACATCGACAGGGTAGGGGAGACCCAGTACTTC
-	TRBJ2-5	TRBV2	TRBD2	CASRPSGRVQETQYF	TGTGCCAGCAGGCCTAGCGGGAGAGTGCAAGAGACCCAGTACTTC
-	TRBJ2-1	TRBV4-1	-	CASSQEQVNRNEQFF	TGCGCCAGCAGCCAAGAGCAAGTTAACCGGAATGAGCAGTTCTTC
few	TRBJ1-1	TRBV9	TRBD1	CASTGQGPMGAFF	TGTGCCAGCACAGGACAGGGACCGATGGGGGCTTTCTTT
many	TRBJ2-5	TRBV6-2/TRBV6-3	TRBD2	CASLDGTSGSGETQYF	TGTGCCAGCCTCGACGGAACTAGCGGGAGTGGAGAGACCCAGTACTTC
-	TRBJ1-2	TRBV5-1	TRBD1	CASSGRDRDNYGYTF	TGCGCCAGCAGCGGTAGGGACAGGGACAACTATGGCTACACCTTC
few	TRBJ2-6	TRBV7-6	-	CASSPPPPGANVLTF	TGTGCCAGCAGCCCCCCCCCCCCTGGGGCCAACGTCCTGACTTTC
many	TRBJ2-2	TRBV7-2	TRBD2	CASSLRGLAPTGELFF	TGTGCCAGCAGTTTGCGGGGACTAGCGCCCACCGGGGAGCTGTTTTTT
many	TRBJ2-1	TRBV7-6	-	CASSTDSMYNEQFF	TGTGCCAGCAGCACAGACAGCATGTACAATGAGCAGTTCTTC
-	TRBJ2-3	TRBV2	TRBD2	CASRYPGLGRSDTQYF	TGTGCCAGCAGGTACCCGGGACTAGGTCGGTCAGATACGCAGTATTTT
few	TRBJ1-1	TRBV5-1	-	CASSLGLLTEAFF	TGCGCCAGCAGCTTGGGACTGCTGACTGAAGCTTTCTTT
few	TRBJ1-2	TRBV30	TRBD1	CAWRFPDRGLYGYTF	TGTGCCTGGAGGTTCCCGGACAGGGGGCTTTATGGCTACACCTTC
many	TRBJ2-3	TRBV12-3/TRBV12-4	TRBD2	CASTLGLGQYTQYF	TGTGCCAGCACCCTTGGACTAGGTCAATATACGCAGTATTTT
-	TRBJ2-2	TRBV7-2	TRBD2	CASSHPGTSGRGELFF	TGTGCCAGCAGCCACCCCGGGACTAGCGGGCGCGGGGAGCTGTTTTTT
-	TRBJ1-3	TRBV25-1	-	CASSQQPGNTIYF	TGTGCCAGCAGTCAGCAGCCGGGAAACACCATATATTTT
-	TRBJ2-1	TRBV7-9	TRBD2	CASSKGGTSGTKNEQFF	TGTGCCAGCAGCAAAGGAGGGACTAGCGGGACCAAGAATGAGCAGTTCTTC
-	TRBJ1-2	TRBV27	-	CATKTGTGVYGYTF	TGTGCCACCAAAACAGGGACCGGGGTCTATGGCTACACCTTC
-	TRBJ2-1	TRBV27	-	CASTSLPLSYNEQFF	TGTGCCAGCACTTCCCTCCCCCTCTCCTACAATGAGCAGTTCTTC
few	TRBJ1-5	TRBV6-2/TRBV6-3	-	CASDRGPRDQPQHF	TGTGCCAGCGACCGCGGTCCGAGGGATCAGCCCCAGCATTTT
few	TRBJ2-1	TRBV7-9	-	CASSLVGGTGNEQFF	TGTGCCAGCAGCTTAGTAGGCGGGACGGGCAATGAGCAGTTCTTC
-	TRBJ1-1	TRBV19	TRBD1	CASRGQGAFGSTEAFF	TGTGCCAGTAGGGGACAGGGGGCGTTTGGGAGCACTGAAGCTTTCTTT
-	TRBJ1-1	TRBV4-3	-	CASSPRLMNTEAFF	TGCGCCAGCAGCCCTCGCCTTATGAACACTGAAGCTTTCTTT
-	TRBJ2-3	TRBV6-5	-	CASSARDGTDTQYF	TGTGCCAGCAGCGCCCGAGACGGCACAGATACGCAGTATTTT
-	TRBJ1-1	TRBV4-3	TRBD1	CASSQGQGAITEAFF	TGCGCCAGCAGCCAAGGACAGGGGGCGATCACTGAAGCTTTCTTT
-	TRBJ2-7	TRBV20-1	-	CSAREDGNEQYF	TGCAGTGCTAGAGAGGACGGGAACGAGCAGTACTTC
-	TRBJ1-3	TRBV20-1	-	CSARAPGTGNTIYF	TGCAGTGCTAGAGCCCCAGGGACTGGAAACACCATATATTTT
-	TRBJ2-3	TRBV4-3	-	CASSQDGTDTQYF	TGCGCCAGCAGCCAAGACGGCACAGATACGCAGTATTTT
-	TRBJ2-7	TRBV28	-	CASSLYRASYEQYF	TGTGCCAGCAGTTTATACAGGGCTTCCTACGAGCAGTACTTC
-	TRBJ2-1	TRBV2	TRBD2	CASRWASGSYNEQFF	TGTGCCAGCAGGTGGGCTAGCGGGAGCTACAATGAGCAGTTCTTC
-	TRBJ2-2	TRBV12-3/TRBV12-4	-	CASRITIHYGELFF	TGTGCCAGCAGAATTACTATCCATTACGGGGAGCTGTTTTTT
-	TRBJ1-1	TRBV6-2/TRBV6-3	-	CASSWPGEGTEAFF	TGTGCCAGCAGTTGGCCAGGGGAGGGGACTGAAGCTTTCTTT
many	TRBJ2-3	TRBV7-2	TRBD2	CASSLRRDSGRESGTQYF	TGTGCCAGCAGCTTAAGGCGGGATAGCGGGAGGGAGAGTGGTACGCAGTATTTT
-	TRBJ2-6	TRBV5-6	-	CASSPVMAGANVLTF	TGTGCCAGCAGCCCAGTTATGGCTGGGGCCAACGTCCTGACTTTC
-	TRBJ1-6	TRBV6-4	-	CASSAVPGENSPLHF	TGTGCCAGCAGCGCCGTACCGGGAGAAAATTCACCCCTCCACTTT
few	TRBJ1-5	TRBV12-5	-	CASGLVGPQHF	TGTGCTAGTGGTTTGGTCGGGCCCCAGCATTTT
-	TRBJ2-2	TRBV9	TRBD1	CASISGTGSGELFF	TGTGCCAGCATCTCCGGGACAGGCTCCGGGGAGCTGTTTTTT
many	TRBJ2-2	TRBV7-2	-	CASSLLLPPSTGELFF	TGTGCCAGCAGCCTCCTGTTGCCCCCGAGCACGGGGGAGCTGTTTTTT
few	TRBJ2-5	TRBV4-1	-	CASSQPGKETQYF	TGCGCCAGCAGCCAACCAGGCAAAGAGACCCAGTACTTC
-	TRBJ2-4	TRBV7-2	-	CASSLLDGKNIQYF	TGTGCCAGCAGCCTCCTAGATGGCAAAAACATTCAGTACTTC
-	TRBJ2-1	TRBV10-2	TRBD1	CASRWTGSNEQFF	TGCGCCAGCAGGTGGACAGGGAGCAATGAGCAGTTCTTC
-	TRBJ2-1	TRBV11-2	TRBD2	CASSLGLAGGEVEQFF	TGTGCCAGCAGCTTAGGACTAGCGGGAGGAGAAGTTGAGCAGTTCTTC
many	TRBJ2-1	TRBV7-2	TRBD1	CASSLDGTGVNEQFF	TGTGCCAGCAGCTTAGATGGGACAGGGGTAAATGAGCAGTTCTTC
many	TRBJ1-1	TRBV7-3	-	CASSLRSDAEAFF	TGTGCCAGCAGCTTAAGGTCTGACGCTGAAGCTTTCTTT
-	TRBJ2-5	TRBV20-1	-	CSARPPAQETQYF	TGCAGTGCTAGACCCCCCGCGCAAGAGACCCAGTACTTC
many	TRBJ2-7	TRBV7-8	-	CASSLGEQLDEQYF	TGTGCCAGCAGCTTGGGGGAGCAGTTGGACGAGCAGTACTTC
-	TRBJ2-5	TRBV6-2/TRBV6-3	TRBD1	CASTPGQLQETQYF	TGTGCCAGCACCCCGGGACAGCTCCAAGAGACCCAGTACTTC
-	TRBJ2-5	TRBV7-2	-	CASSLVREQETQYF	TGTGCCAGCAGCTTAGTCAGGGAACAAGAGACCCAGTACTTC